Shown below are 31 T cell receptor beta chains from a single sample sequenced in a study of sequential checkpoint blockade in melanoma. The treatment denotes: randomized to nivolumab then ipilimumab (arm A) or the reverse (arm B). Libraries were prepared by immunoSEQ multiplex PCR; TCRdb keeps only in-frame clonotypes and omits some of them. The sample records approximately 11,000 clones, roughly 74% being singletons. Sequences were derived from CD8+ T cells sorted from blood (inferred from file names), sampled from a patient given nivolumab and ipilimumab in sequence. These receptors were collected from a human donor with melanoma.

J is TRBJ1-2 and V is TRBV28; maybe TRBD1 (6 bases). Germline CDR1 reads MDHEN; CDR2 reads SYDVKM. V gave up 2 bases and J gave up 3 bases, with 16 bases separating them. The CDR3 runs to 16 residues. In nucleotides, the CDR3 is TGTGCCAGCAGTTTACGGGTGGACAGTATAGACTATGGCTACACCTTC. Translation: CASSLRVDSIDYGYTF.

This clone was detected only once. This chain connects TRBV4-2 to TRBJ2-5, with 13 positions matching TRBD2. Germline loops: CDR1 LGHNA, CDR2 YNFKEQ. The V and J ends lost 0 bases and 5 bases, in that order; junction bases with no gene match: 18. The CDR3 extends over 21 amino acids. The CDR3 coding sequence is TGTGCCAGCAGCCAAGATCCCCTAGGGACAGGACTAGCGGGAGTTCAGGAGACCCAGTACTTC. It translates to CASSQDPLGTGLAGVQETQYF.

This sequence joins TRBV28 and TRBJ2-2, with 9 bases aligning to TRBD1. The CDR3 is 15 amino acids. J was trimmed by 7 bases and V by 6 bases; bases with no gene match: 9. The V gene's germline CDR1 is MDHEN and CDR2 SYDVKM. The CDR3 nucleotides are TGTGCCAGCAGGCCTGGGACAGGGATAAGCGGGGAGCTGTTTTTT. Translation gives CASRPGTGISGELFF.

The chain links TRBV11-2 to TRBJ1-2; no definite D call. This CDR3 is 15 amino acids long. In germline, CDR1 is SGHAT, CDR2 FQNNGV. V lost 5 bases and J 0 bases, leaving 13 bases between the germline ends. The CDR3 DNA reads TGTGCCAGCAGCACCCCTTTAGCACCTAACTATGGCTACACCTTC. Its translation is CASSTPLAPNYGYTF.

V and J are TRBV27 and TRBJ1-2, with 12 bases that match TRBD1. There are 17 residues in the CDR3. V trimming: 4 bases; J trimming: 7 bases; junction bases outside the gene matches: 13. Germline lookup yields CDR1 MNHEY and CDR2 SMNVEV (reference sequence). In DNA form, the CDR3 reads TGTGCCAGCAGTTCCTTTGGGACAGGGGGCGCGGTCAGTGGCTACACCTTC. Translated, it gives CASSSFGTGGAVSGYTF.

The CDR3 reads CASSLYETHNTGELFF. CDR3 DNA: TGCGCCAGCAGCCTATATGAGACTCACAACACCGGGGAGCTGTTTTTT. The chain combines TRBV4-1 with TRBJ2-2; D gene unclear. Trimming cost V 4 bases and J 2 bases, with 14 bases left between them. The CDR3 consists of 16 residues. Germline V gene data show CDR1 as MGHRA and CDR2 as YSYEKL.

The V and J genes are TRBV5-4 and TRBJ2-1; 8 nucleotides line up with TRBD1. CDR3 length: 16 amino acids. The germline V gene encodes CDR1 SGHNT and CDR2 YYREEE (reference sequence). V lost 2 bases to trimming and J lost 8 bases; unmatched junction nucleotides: 12. CDR3 bases: TGTGCCAGCAGCTTTGGGACAGGCGCGGATGTGGATGAGCAGTTCTTC. Its protein is CASSFGTGADVDEQFF.

This clone was found once. The chain is built from TRBV5-6 and TRBJ1-6; D unclear. The CDR3 totals 13 residues. The germline V gene encodes CDR1 SGHDT and CDR2 YYEEEE. Trimming shortened V by 0 bases and J by 6 bases, and 4 bases separated the two germline ends. The CDR3 spells CASSLDSNSPLHF. The CDR3 nucleotides read TGTGCCAGCAGCTTGGACAGTAATTCACCCCTCCACTTT.

The V gene is TRBV28, the J gene TRBJ2-3, with D perhaps TRBD2 (6 bases). In germline, CDR1 is MDHEN, CDR2 SYDVKM. The CDR3 runs to 13 residues. Trimming left V 10 bases short and J 5 bases short, with 16 bases between. This CDR3 reads CAIQTGVGDTQYF. The CDR3, as DNA: TGTGCCATACAGACGGGGGTTGGAGATACGCAGTATTTT.

The CDR3 nucleotides read TGTGCCAGCAGCCTCACAGGGCTAGCCGGCTACGAGCAGTACTTC. Amino acids: CASSLTGLAGYEQYF. The rearrangement links TRBV9 to TRBJ2-7, with a tentative D call TRBD1 (6 bases). This CDR3 comprises 15 residues. Trimming pared 4 bases from V and 3 bases from J, leaving 17 bases between. Germline CDR1 and CDR2: SGDLS and YYNGEE.

The chain is built from TRBV28 and TRBJ2-5; a possible D gene is TRBD2 (5 bases). The J call is doubtful: the DNA matches TRBJ2-7 better. This CDR3 has 16 amino acids. Looked up from germline, CDR1 is MDHEN and CDR2 is SYDVKM. Here the CDR3 DNA reads TGTGCCAGCAGTTTAGGGCCCGGTGAAGCGGCCTACGAGCAGTACTTC. Translated, it gives CASSLGPGEAAYEQYF.

The V call is TRBV5-1, the J call TRBJ2-5; possible D gene TRBD2, 6 bases. CDR1 and CDR2 from the germline V gene are SGHRS and YFSETQ. The CDR3 is 16 residues long. The V end was cut by 0 bases, the J end by 4 bases, with 16 bases between. The CDR3 is CASSLDRLGLSETQYF. CDR3 bases: TGCGCCAGCAGCTTGGACCGGCTTGGACTATCAGAGACCCAGTACTTC.

The J gene is TRBJ2-1, the V gene TRBV5-6, with 7 bases fitting TRBD2. The CDR3 consists of 15 residues. Unmatched junction bases numbered 7, after V lost 3 bases and J lost 4 bases. Germline V lookup: CDR1 SGHDT, CDR2 YYEEEE. CDR3 in amino acids: CASSSLSGKYNEQFF. The CDR3 coding sequence is TGTGCCAGCAGCTCCTTGAGCGGGAAATACAATGAGCAGTTCTTC.

This sequence joins TRBV5-8 and TRBJ2-7; 10 nucleotides line up with TRBD2. The CDR3 has 19 residues. The V segment lost 4 bases and the J segment 2 bases; nucleotides outside the gene matches: 18. Germline V gives CDR1 SGHTS, CDR2 YDEGEE. The CDR3 loop is CASSPDPDHLAGVTYEQYF. CDR3 bases: TGTGCCAGCAGCCCGGACCCGGACCATCTAGCGGGAGTCACCTACGAGCAGTACTTC.

This clone was seen a few times. This chain connects TRBV21-1 to TRBJ1-5; the D segment call TRBD1 is taken from the table without a DNA check. TRBV21-1 is noted as a pseudogene. The CDR3 sequence is 16 residues long. Here the CDR3 DNA reads TGTGCCAGCAGCCGTCCTCAGGGGTATAGCAATCAGCCCCAGCATTTT. Amino acids: CASSRPQGYSNQPQHF.

The gene calls are TRBV15 and TRBJ2-7; 8 bases map to TRBD2. Unmatched junction bases numbered 10, after V lost 7 bases and J lost 5 bases. Germline loops: CDR1 LNHNV, CDR2 YYDKDF (reference sequence). CDR3 length equals 14 residues. The CDR3 here is CATNSGGGIDEQYF. The CDR3 bases are TGTGCCACCAATTCGGGGGGGGGCATCGACGAGCAGTACTTC.

The V and J genes are TRBV13 and TRBJ1-1; D perhaps matches TRBD1 (5 bases). Between the trimmed V and J ends, which lost 5 bases and 4 bases, there was a span of 11 bases. The CDR3 runs to 13 residues. The germline V gene has CDR1 PRHDT and CDR2 FYEKMQ (reference sequence). The CDR3 nucleotides are TGTGCCAGCAGCCCCCGTGGGGCCACTGAAGCTTTCTTT. Translated: CASSPRGATEAFF.

This rearrangement joins TRBV11-2 to TRBJ2-7; D perhaps matches TRBD2 (5 bases). V lost 1 base, J lost 3 bases, and 7 bases lay in between. CDR1 and CDR2 from the germline V gene are SGHAT and FQNNGV. This CDR3 has 13 amino acids. The CDR3 loop is CASSLARDYEQYF. CDR3 bases: TGTGCCAGCAGCTTAGCACGGGACTACGAGCAGTACTTC.

V is TRBV6-5 and J is TRBJ1-1, with 9 bases fitting TRBD1. The junction had 3 bases not matched to a gene; V was cut back by 5 bases and J by 5 bases. The CDR3 is made up of 13 amino acids. The germline CDR1 and CDR2 sequences are MNHEY and SVGAGI. CDR3 nucleotide sequence: TGTGCCAGCAGTACGGGACAGGGAACTGAAGCTTTCTTT. Its translation: CASSTGQGTEAFF.

This clone came up a few times. The chain has TRBV5-4 and TRBJ2-1; 11 nucleotides line up with TRBD2. Germline lookup yields CDR1 SGHNT and CDR2 YYREEE (reference sequence). The J segment lost 9 bases and the V segment lost 5 bases, leaving 10 bases of the junction unmatched. This CDR3 is 15 amino acids long. For the CDR3, the DNA is TGTGCCAGCAGTTTCGGGCTAGCGGGAGGAGGTGAGCAGTTCTTC. This encodes CASSFGLAGGGEQFF.

The chain carries TRBV27 and TRBJ2-4; 13 bases map to TRBD2. Losses at the gene ends were 5 bases for V and 3 bases for J; bases not matched to a gene: 7. This CDR3 contains 17 residues. CDR1 MNHEY and CDR2 SMNVEV come from the germline V gene (reference sequence). As DNA, the CDR3 is TGTGCCAGCAGTCCAACTAGCGGGAGGGCCCTCAAAAACATTCAGTACTTC. It codes for CASSPTSGRALKNIQYF.

The chain uses TRBV12-2 and TRBJ1-1; no DNA check was done on the table's D call, TRBD1. TRBV12-2 is an annotated pseudogene. This CDR3 is built from 16 residues. The CDR3 DNA sequence: TGTGCAAGTCGTCAAAACAGGGTAATCGGGTTTACAGAAGCTTTCTTT. The encoded protein is CASRQNRVIGFTEAFF.

The chain employs TRBV4-2 and TRBJ2-7; 7 positions agree with TRBD2. V lost 4 bases to trimming and J lost 3 bases; unmatched junction nucleotides: 6. This CDR3 has 14 residues. The germline CDR1 and CDR2 sequences are LGHNA and YNFKEQ. CDR3 residues: CASSLGGLDYEQYF. Written as DNA, the CDR3 is TGTGCCAGCAGCCTGGGTGGACTAGACTACGAGCAGTACTTC.

This clone showed up just once. The genes are TRBV7-6 and TRBJ1-5; no clear D gene. V was clipped by 2 bases and J by 5 bases, with 10 bases between them. CDR1 and CDR2 from the germline V gene are SGHVS and FNYEAQ. The CDR3 loop spans 14 amino acids. The DNA for the CDR3 is TGTGCCAGCAGCTTACAGGTAGAAGATCAGCCCCAGCATTTT. Protein: CASSLQVEDQPQHF.

The chain has TRBV7-8 and TRBJ2-7, with TRBD2 identical over 11 bases. J lost 0 bases, V lost 4 bases, and 5 bases had no gene match. CDR1 SGHVS and CDR2 FQNEAQ come from the germline V gene. This CDR3 has 16 residues. CDR3 in amino acids: CASSSKLAGVSYEQYF. CDR3 bases: TGTGCCAGCAGCTCCAAACTAGCGGGAGTCTCCTACGAGCAGTACTTC. Full variable domain (rest looked up from reference TRBV7-8 and TRBJ2-7): GAGVSQSPRYKVAKRGQDVALRCDPISGHVSLFWYQQALGQGPEFLTYFQNEAQLDKSGLPSDRFFAERPEGSVSTLKIQRTQQEDSAVYLCASSSKLAGVSYEQYFGPGTRLTVT.

J is TRBJ1-2 and V is TRBV19, with 7 bases matching TRBD1. The V gene end was trimmed by 3 bases and the J gene end by 8 bases; junction bases not matched to a gene: 6. The CDR3 length is 13 residues. Germline V lookup: CDR1 LNHDA, CDR2 SQIVND (reference sequence). CDR3 amino acids: CASSIGGGDGYTF. In DNA, the CDR3 is TGTGCCAGTAGTATTGGAGGGGGCGACGGCTACACCTTC.

The rearrangement links TRBV7-9 to TRBJ2-2; 7 positions match TRBD1. CDR1 is SEHNR, CDR2 FQNEAQ, per germline (reference sequence). V gave up 6 bases and J gave up 8 bases; unmatched junction bases: 9. This CDR3 is 14 amino acids long. The CDR3 spells CASSYTDREGELFF. Written as DNA, the CDR3 is TGTGCCAGCAGTTATACCGACAGGGAGGGGGAGCTGTTTTTT.

This rearrangement joins TRBV27 to TRBJ2-1, with 13 bases that match TRBD2. The CDR3 has 17 amino acids. Germline lookup yields CDR1 MNHEY and CDR2 SMNVEV (reference sequence). Trimming cost V 4 bases and J 0 bases; bases outside gene matches: 3. As DNA, the CDR3 is TGTGCCAGCAGTTCTTGGACTAGCGGGAGCTCCTACAATGAGCAGTTCTTC. Protein sequence: CASSSWTSGSSYNEQFF.

In the case of this clone: In the same sample, other DNA sequences code for this CDR3. The chain combines TRBV7-2 with TRBJ1-1; maybe TRBD1 (6 bases). From germline, CDR1 is SGHTA and CDR2 FQGNSA. CDR3 length: 14 residues. Trimming removed 5 bases from V and 0 bases from J, with 10 bases in between. The CDR3 nucleotides are TGTGCCAGCAGCCGCAGGACAGTGAACACTGAAGCTTTCTTT. Protein: CASSRRTVNTEAFF.

The J gene is TRBJ2-5, the V gene TRBV28; tentative D call: TRBD2 (6 bases). The germline gives CDR1 MDHEN, CDR2 SYDVKM. V lost 5 bases to trimming and J lost 5 bases, with 15 bases between them. The CDR3 consists of 14 residues. In DNA form, the CDR3 reads TGTGCCAGCAGTACTTACCCCGGAGGGGAGACCCAGTACTTC. Translated, it gives CASSTYPGGETQYF.

The chain is built from TRBV29-1 and TRBJ1-1; D gene ambiguous. V lost 7 bases to trimming and J lost 1 base, with 10 bases between them. The CDR3 extends over 12 amino acids. From germline, CDR1 is SQVTM and CDR2 ANQGSEA. The CDR3 nucleotides are TGCAGCGGAGGACTGACGAACACTGAAGCTTTCTTT. Protein sequence: CSGGLTNTEAFF.